This T cell receptor (beta chain) was documented in a study of control samples from healthy donors and cancer patients. The CDR3 length is 13 residues. V was clipped by 2 bases and J by 5 bases; unmatched bases: 2. CDR1 and CDR2 from the germline V gene are LGHNA and YSLEER. Using immunoSEQ multiplex PCR, the repertoire was profiled, and TCRdb retains in-frame clones only, with some absent. The repertoire consists of about 89,000 clones, with approximately 81% occurring once and the leading ten covering over 2%. The sequence derives from a woman aged 40 to 50 in good health. The chain employs TRBV4-3 and TRBJ1-2, with 7 bases fitting TRBD1. Sequenced sample: blood. The CDR3 sequence is CASSQPGQYGYTF. CDR3 nucleotides: TGCGCCAGCAGCCAACCGGGACAGTATGGCTACACCTTC.